The rows below give T cell receptor beta chains drawn from one sample of a study of regulatory T cells in long-lasting Graves disease. TCRdb fed the multiplex PCR reads into MiXCR, producing one record per CDR3 protein. The table lists over 350,000 distinct CDR3 sequences, 15% of them singletons. The same data also went into a second study, on T cells in Graves' hyperthyroidism and ophthalmopathy.

The source material was peripheral blood mononuclear cells (PBMCs), sampled at new diagnosis, from a patient treated with antithyroid drugs. The receptors originated from a woman aged 40 to 50 with Graves disease. The CDR3 runs from the conserved cysteine through the conserved F or W. A D gene is named only where the DNA matches it firmly. Some rows mark clone size as missing; the rest say once, few, many or name a class of expanded clone.

TRBV2	many	TRBJ2-3	.	TGTGCCAGCAGTTACGCCACAGATACGCAGTATTTT	CASSYATDTQYF
TRBV28	many	TRBJ2-3	TRBD2	TGTGCCAGCAGTCCCGGGACTAGGCGCACAGATACGCAGTATTTT	CASSPGTRRTDTQYF
TRBV7-8	.	TRBJ2-6	.	TGTGCCAGCAGCCAACTGACAGCTGGGGCCAACGTCCTGACTTTC	CASSQLTAGANVLTF
TRBV20-1	few	TRBJ2-7	TRBD1	TGCAGTGCTAGACTTCGGACAGGGAAGGGATACGAGCAGTACTTC	CSARLRTGKGYEQYF
TRBV2	.	TRBJ1-3	.	TGTGCCAGCAGTGACGGGTCTGGAAACACCATATATTTT	CASSDGSGNTIYF
TRBV6-1	many	TRBJ1-5	TRBD1	TGTGCCAGCAGTGAATGGAGGGACAGGGGCGATCAGCCCCAGCATTTT	CASSEWRDRGDQPQHF
TRBV9	.	TRBJ2-3	.	TGTGCCAGCGGTCGATCTCGCCTCACAGATACGCAGTATTTT	CASGRSRLTDTQYF
TRBV24-1	many	TRBJ2-7	.	TGTGCCACCAGTGATGCTCGACTGGGAATCTACGAGCAGTACTTC	CATSDARLGIYEQYF
TRBV27	few	TRBJ1-2	.	TGTGCCAGCAGTTTGGACAGTTTGGGAAGCTATGGCTACACCTTC	CASSLDSLGSYGYTF
TRBV9	once	TRBJ2-3	.	TGTGCCAGCAGCTCGCTTCTGACAGGCAGTACGCAGTATTTT	CASSSLLTGSTQYF
TRBV6-1	many	TRBJ2-1	.	TGTGCCAGCAGTGAAGGGGGAATCCGGAATGAGCAGTTCTTC	CASSEGGIRNEQFF
TRBV12-3/TRBV12-4	many	TRBJ2-3	TRBD2	TGTGCCAGCAGTTTCGCCAACCTAGCGGGAGGCCGCACAGATACGCAGTATTTT	CASSFANLAGGRTDTQYF
TRBV19	.	TRBJ2-4	.	TGTGCCAGTAGTCTCCCTGGGGGAGCCAAAAACATTCAGTACTTC	CASSLPGGAKNIQYF
TRBV12-3/TRBV12-4	few	TRBJ2-1	.	TGTGCCAGCAGTTCCCTGAGAAGCGGATCCTACAATGAGCAGTTCTTC	CASSSLRSGSYNEQFF
TRBV10-2	many	TRBJ2-7	TRBD1	TGCGCCAGCAGCCCAGGGGGAGTGCAGTACTTC	CASSPGGVQYF
TRBV19	many	TRBJ1-6	TRBD1	TGTGCCAGTAGTCCCGGACAGGGGTATAATTCACCCCTCCACTTT	CASSPGQGYNSPLHF
TRBV28	many	TRBJ1-2	.	TGTGCCAGCAGTTTAATGCAAGGCTACACCTTC	CASSLMQGYTF
TRBV29-1	many	TRBJ2-5	.	TGCAGCGTGGATCCGGGAGAGACCCAGTACTTC	CSVDPGETQYF
TRBV27	many	TRBJ2-2	.	TGTGCCAGCAGTTCCAGGGGCAGTCCCTCCGGGGAGCTGTTTTTT	CASSSRGSPSGELFF
TRBV7-8	.	TRBJ2-1	.	TGTGCCAGCAGCTCCACCGATCCTAGCGCATCCTACAATGAGCAGTTCTTC	CASSSTDPSASYNEQFF
TRBV11-2	many	TRBJ1-1	.	TGTGCCAGCAGCTTAGGGGACAATGAAGCTTTCTTT	CASSLGDNEAFF
TRBV15	few	TRBJ2-2	.	TGTGCCACCAGCAGAGCCGGGGAGCTGTTTTTT	CATSRAGELFF
TRBV3-1	many	TRBJ2-5	TRBD2	TGTGCCAGCAGCCAAGATCTAGCTAGCGGGAGTCCTAAGACCCAGTACTTC	CASSQDLASGSPKTQYF
TRBV12-3/TRBV12-4	many	TRBJ2-1	.	TGTGCCAGCAGTCACTCCGGGAGTTCGTACAATGAGCAGTTCTTC	CASSHSGSSYNEQFF
TRBV9	.	TRBJ2-1	.	TGTGCCAGCAGCGTAGGGGCAGCTTACAATGAGCAGTTCTTC	CASSVGAAYNEQFF
TRBV12-3/TRBV12-4	many	TRBJ2-3	.	TGTGCCAGCAGTTCGGAGTCTGGTCTAGTTCGAAGCACAGATACGCAGTATTTT	CASSSESGLVRSTDTQYF
TRBV18	many	TRBJ2-3	.	TGTGCCAGCCTCGGAGGCGGAGGCACAGATACGCAGTATTTT	CASLGGGGTDTQYF
TRBV7-8	many	TRBJ2-7	TRBD1	TGTGCCAGCAGCTTCACCCGGGACAGCTACGAGCAGTACTTC	CASSFTRDSYEQYF
TRBV4-3	few	TRBJ1-3	.	TGCGCCAGCAGCCAAGACGCAGGCTCTGGAAACACCATATATTTT	CASSQDAGSGNTIYF
TRBV2	many	TRBJ2-7	.	TGTGCCAGCCGACAGAAGTACGAGCAGTACTTC	CASRQKYEQYF
TRBV27	many	TRBJ2-3	.	TGTGCCAGCAGTTTGCGGGGAGGCACAGATACGCAGTATTTT	CASSLRGGTDTQYF
TRBV28	few	TRBJ2-7	.	TGTGCCAGCAGCGTCCAGGGGCCCTACGAGCAGTACTTC	CASSVQGPYEQYF
TRBV24-1	.	TRBJ1-2	.	TGTGCCACCAGTGACGGGAACTATGGCTACACCTTC	CATSDGNYGYTF
TRBV3-1	once	TRBJ2-3	TRBD2	TGTGCCAGCAGCCAAGAGGGAGGGGTTGTAGATACGCAGTATTTT	CASSQEGGVVDTQYF
TRBV14	many	TRBJ1-2	.	TGTGCCAGCAGCCAAGACGCAGGGGAGGGAATCCTATCGTACTATGGCTACACCTTC	CASSQDAGEGILSYYGYTF
TRBV10-3	many	TRBJ2-7	TRBD1	TGTGCCATCAGGAGGGACAGTTATTCCTCTGACGAGCAGTACTTC	CAIRRDSYSSDEQYF